One and the same sample provided the 9 T cell receptor beta chains below, sequenced in a study of blood T cell repertoires in COVID-19. Assay used: immunoSEQ multiplex PCR; TCRdb lists only in-frame clones, some missing. The sample holds some 180,000 clones, roughly 86% seen once. The sequencing input was peripheral blood. Source of these receptors: a woman at least 80 years old with COVID-19, enrolled during active disease.

The chain carries TRBV6-6 and TRBJ2-1, with 12 nucleotides matching TRBD2. With 4 bases clipped from V and 9 bases from J, the junction kept 7 bases outside the gene matches. In germline, CDR1 is MNHNY, CDR2 SVGAGI (reference sequence). The CDR3 runs 15 residues. The DNA for the CDR3 is TGTGCCAGCAGTTCTCGGACTAGCGGGGCGGGTGAGCAGTTCTTC. It specifies CASSSRTSGAGEQFF.

The J gene is TRBJ2-1, the V gene TRBV5-1; 8 bases line up with TRBD1. J gave up 2 bases and V 5 bases, and 12 bases lay outside the gene matches. The CDR3 spans 17 residues. Germline V gene lookup returns CDR1 SGHRS and CDR2 YFSETQ. The DNA of the CDR3 is TGCGCCAGCAGAAGTGTTGGGGGACAGGTTGCCTACAATGAGCAGTTCTTC. Translating gives CASRSVGGQVAYNEQFF.

The chain recombines TRBV2 with TRBJ1-2, with D perhaps TRBD1 (6 bases). Trimming stripped 4 bases from V and 3 bases from J, with 21 bases between. The CDR3 consists of 17 residues. The germline V gene has CDR1 SNHLY and CDR2 FYNNEI. DNA for the CDR3: TGTGCCAGCAGTGGGGCCCTTTTAGGGGGTCTTTACTATGGCTACACCTTC. It translates to CASSGALLGGLYYGYTF.

The sample holds a few counts of this clone. V and J are TRBV9 and TRBJ1-2; tentative D call: TRBD1 (5 bases). Trimming pared 4 bases from V and 5 bases from J, leaving 12 bases between. Germline CDR1 is SGDLS and CDR2 is YYNGEE. The CDR3 runs to 13 residues. CDR3 region: CASSPQGGYGYTF. The CDR3 region has the DNA TGTGCCAGCAGCCCCCAGGGCGGATATGGCTACACCTTC.

V usage is TRBV4-2 and J usage is TRBJ2-2, with 8 bases fitting TRBD2. Germline V lookup: CDR1 LGHNA, CDR2 YNFKEQ. The CDR3 has 16 residues. The ends lost 0 bases at V and 7 bases at J; junction bases unmatched: 7. Here the CDR3 reads CASSQERRGVIGELFF. CDR3 nucleotide sequence: TGTGCCAGCAGCCAAGAAAGGCGGGGGGTGATCGGGGAGCTGTTTTTT.

The chain couples TRBV19 to TRBJ2-7; D is perhaps TRBD1 (6 bases). Per the germline V gene, CDR1 is LNHDA and CDR2 is SQIVND (reference sequence). Trimming cost V 6 bases and J 0 bases, with 21 bases left between them. This CDR3 comprises 17 residues. CDR3 loop: CASSARSRDTYSYEQYF. In nucleotides, the CDR3 is TGTGCCAGTAGCGCAAGAAGCCGGGACACATACTCCTACGAGCAGTACTTC.

This clone appeared a single time. The gene calls are TRBV6-2 or TRBV6-3 and TRBJ1-5; the match to TRBD1 covers 7 bases. Germline CDR1 is MNHEY and CDR2 is SVGEGT. The length of the CDR3 is 19 residues. The J segment lost 0 bases and the V segment lost 4 bases, leaving 15 bases of the junction unmatched. As DNA, the CDR3 is TGTGCCAGCAGTTCCACGCGAACGGACAGGCATAATAGCAATCAGCCCCAGCATTTT. Its translation is CASSSTRTDRHNSNQPQHF.

The V gene is TRBV29-1, the J gene TRBJ2-1, with D perhaps TRBD2 (6 bases). The V end was cut by 2 bases, the J end by 8 bases, with 13 bases between. This CDR3 comprises 13 residues. Germline V gene sequence: CDR1 SQVTM, CDR2 ANQGSEA. The CDR3 region has the DNA TGCAGCGTTGAAATTGGACTACGGGATGAGCAGTTCTTC. It translates to CSVEIGLRDEQFF.

The V and J genes are TRBV19 and TRBJ1-2, with D uncertain. Germline V gene sequence: CDR1 LNHDA, CDR2 SQIVND (reference sequence). V was shortened by 7 bases and J by 4 bases, with 16 bases between the two germline ends. The CDR3 loop spans 14 amino acids. CDR3 nucleotide sequence: TGTGCCAGTAACATCCAAGGAGGCCGCTATGGCTACACCTTC. It specifies CASNIQGGRYGYTF.